These 26 T cell receptor beta chains originate from one sample sequenced in a study of Graves' ophthalmopathy and Graves' hyperthyroidism (dated by TCRdb to 2017 to 2018). The sequencer was an Illumina HiSeq 2000. For repertoire sequencing, TCR beta CDR3 regions were amplified from RNA transcripts. The first round of RT-PCR was done with HTBI primers and the Qiagen OneStep RT-PCR kit, and was followed by a second round of multiplex PCR, then size selection and purification. TCRdb redid the processing of the public reads, applying fastp at Q25 and MiXCR, and retained in-frame beta chains. Rows merge per CDR3 protein into single entries with the most common DNA and genes. In all, the sample holds 200,000 to 300,000 distinct CDR3 sequences, and less than 55% of those were seen once. Clones ranked in the top ten supply more than 45% of the sample. What was sequenced was peripheral blood. All receptors derive from an adult man with Graves' ophthalmopathy.

V and J are TRBV7-9 and TRBJ2-7; 9 nucleotides agree with TRBD2. Germline lookup yields CDR1 SEHNR and CDR2 FQNEAQ (reference sequence). This CDR3 has 17 residues. V gave up 4 bases and J gave up 0 bases; unmatched junction bases: 10. For the CDR3, the DNA is TGTGCCAGCAGCTCTAGACTAGCGGAACTAAGCTCCTACGAGCAGTACTTC. Translated: CASSSRLAELSSYEQYF.

This clonotype was picked up a small number of times. This chain joins TRBV20-1 and TRBJ1-1; 7 nucleotides line up with TRBD1. V dropped 4 bases and J dropped 1; count of bases not matched to a gene: 3. This CDR3 is built from 13 residues. Germline V gene data show CDR1 as DFQATT and CDR2 as SNEGSKA (reference sequence). The CDR3 DNA reads TGCAGTGCTACGGACAGGCCGAACACTGAAGCTTTCTTT. This gives the protein CSATDRPNTEAFF.

CDR3 amino acids: CSASSPGSLYEQYF. CDR3 DNA: TGCAGTGCTAGTAGTCCGGGTTCCCTCTACGAGCAGTACTTC. The rearrangement uses TRBV20-1 and TRBJ2-7; D is unclear. V was clipped by 3 bases and J by 3 bases, with 15 bases between them. The V gene's germline CDR1 is DFQATT and CDR2 SNEGSKA (reference sequence). CDR3 length: 14 residues.

The rearrangement joins TRBV7-2 to TRBJ2-1; D gene unclear. This CDR3 is 12 amino acids long. V dropped 1 base and J dropped 9 bases, with 7 bases sitting between them. Germline assignment: CDR1 SGHTA and CDR2 FQGNSA. The CDR3 nucleotides read TGTGCCAGCAGCTTAGTTCTTCCTGAGCAGTTCTTC. It specifies CASSLVLPEQFF.

The gene calls are TRBV4-1 and TRBJ2-5; 9 bases match TRBD2. This CDR3 comprises 16 residues. Germline V gene lookup returns CDR1 MGHRA and CDR2 YSYEKL. The V gene end was trimmed by 4 bases and the J gene end by 9 bases; junction bases not matched to a gene: 15. The CDR3 bases are TGCGCCAGCAGCCCAGAGGGGCTAGCGGGGAAGAGGCCCCAGTACTTC. Translating gives CASSPEGLAGKRPQYF.

Concerning this clonotype: At one of its ends the junction is not consistent with the germline gene, which may arise from a read error. The V call is TRBV7-7, the J call TRBJ2-5, with 9 nucleotides matching TRBD2. The CDR3 length is 16 residues. Germline CDR1 is SSHAT and CDR2 is FNYEAQ (reference sequence). CDR3 sequence (DNA): TGTGCTAGCAGCTCCGAGACTAGCGGAGTCGAGGAGACCCAGTACTTC. It encodes CASSSETSGVEETQYF.

V is TRBV7-9 and J is TRBJ2-5, with 11 bases that match TRBD2. The germline V gene has CDR1 SEHNR and CDR2 FQNEAQ (reference sequence). The CDR3 consists of 17 residues. V shed 3 bases, J shed 1 base, and the junction held 7 bases outside the gene matches. The CDR3 DNA sequence: TGTGCCAGCAGCTTTTACACTAGCGGGGGTTCCCAAGAGACCCAGTACTTC. It translates to CASSFYTSGGSQETQYF.

In its sample, this clonotype was seen once. A much larger clone lies a single base off, so this may be a read error. The chain joins TRBV2 to TRBJ1-2; possibly TRBD1 for D (6 bases). Germline V CDR1 and CDR2: SNHLY, FYNNEI. This CDR3 has 13 residues. The ends were cut back, 9 bases at V and 4 bases at J, with 15 bases in the middle. DNA for the CDR3: TGTGCCAGTACCCGACAGGAGGTCTATGGCTACACCTTC. It codes for CASTRQEVYGYTF.

V and J are TRBV10-1 and TRBJ2-3; a possible D gene is TRBD2 (5 bases). The CDR3 is 13 amino acids. V was shortened by 5 bases and J by 6 bases, with 12 bases between the two germline ends. In germline, CDR1 is WNHNN, CDR2 SYGVQD (reference sequence). In nucleotides, the CDR3 is TGCGCCAGCAGTCGGACTGTTGGGGATACGCAGTATTTT. Protein: CASSRTVGDTQYF.

The chain carries TRBV7-2 and TRBJ2-7; D possibly corresponds to TRBD1 (6 bases). The germline V and J ends were trimmed by 1 base and 6 bases, with 13 bases remaining between them. CDR3 length: 14 amino acids. The germline V gene encodes CDR1 SGHTA and CDR2 FQGNSA. The CDR3 is CASSLGGLPGEQYF. The CDR3 nucleotides are TGTGCCAGCAGCTTAGGGGGGCTTCCGGGCGAGCAGTACTTC.

In the case of this clonotype: A junction end diverges from the germline sequence, so it may reflect a read error. The V and J genes are TRBV24-1 and TRBJ1-5; 7 bases fit TRBD1. The CDR3 is 14 residues long. In germline, CDR1 is KGHDR, CDR2 SFDVKD. The CDR3 loop is CASSPLQGNQPQHF. The CDR3 bases are TGTGCCAGCAGTCCTCTACAGGGGAATCAGCCCCAGCATTTT.

V and J are TRBV10-1 and TRBJ2-7, with D tentatively TRBD2 (6 bases). Germline V gene lookup returns CDR1 WNHNN and CDR2 SYGVQD (reference sequence). V was shortened by 6 bases and J by 0 bases, with 12 bases between the two germline ends. The CDR3 is 14 amino acids. CDR3 loop: CASSSGSTSYEQYF. The DNA of the CDR3 is TGCGCCAGCAGCTCCGGGAGTACCTCCTACGAGCAGTACTTC.

This clonotype was detected a few times. The chain recombines TRBV20-1 with TRBJ2-5; D possibly corresponds to TRBD2 (6 bases). This CDR3 region has 14 residues. Germline-derived CDR1 and CDR2 are DFQATT and SNEGSKA (reference sequence). V lost 6 bases and J 7 bases, leaving 21 bases between the germline ends. CDR3 residues: CSALVSGPTGTQYF. DNA of the CDR3: TGCAGTGCCCTTGTTAGCGGACCCACAGGGACCCAGTACTTC.

This clonotype was seen only a few times. V and J are TRBV24-1 and TRBJ2-5, with a possible D match to TRBD2 (5 bases). The length of the CDR3 is 16 residues. The germline CDR1 and CDR2 sequences are KGHDR and SFDVKD. Trimming pared 2 bases from V and 3 bases from J, leaving 15 bases between. The CDR3 spells CATSDSLNRDEETQYF. CDR3 bases: TGTGCCACCAGTGATTCGTTAAACCGGGATGAAGAGACCCAGTACTTC.

This chain uses TRBV24-1 with TRBJ2-2; TRBD2 is a possible D gene (6 bases). The germline CDR1 and CDR2 sequences are KGHDR and SFDVKD. Trimming cost V 0 bases and J 6 bases, with 22 bases left between them. The CDR3 has 19 amino acids. The CDR3 loop reads CATSDLKVGGRESPGELFF. CDR3 bases: TGTGCCACCAGTGATTTGAAGGTGGGAGGCAGGGAGTCTCCCGGGGAGCTGTTTTTT.

This clonotype was detected only a few times. The chain couples TRBV7-9 to TRBJ2-6; a weak D match, TRBD2 (6 bases). V gave up 3 bases and J gave up 0 bases, with 6 bases separating them. Germline V lookup: CDR1 SEHNR, CDR2 FQNEAQ (reference sequence). The CDR3 sequence is 15 residues long. As DNA, the CDR3 is TGTGCCAGCAGCTTGACTAGCTCTGGGGCCAACGTCCTGACTTTC. Its protein product is CASSLTSSGANVLTF. The entire variable domain, with the rest obtained from reference TRBV7-9 and TRBJ2-6, is as follows: DTGVSQNPRHKITKRGQNVTFRCDPISEHNRLYWYRQTLGQGPEFLTYFQNEAQLEKSRLLSDRFSAERPKGSFSTLEIQRTEQGDSAMYLCASSLTSSGANVLTFGAGSRLTVL.

V is TRBV9 and J is TRBJ1-3; D unclear. The V end lost 5 bases, the J end lost 0 bases, and 15 bases lay between the germline ends. This CDR3 spans 16 amino acids. Germline assignment: CDR1 SGDLS and CDR2 YYNGEE. In nucleotides, the CDR3 is TGTGCCAGCAGTTTAATGAGTCCTCTCTCTGGAAACACCATATATTTT. It specifies CASSLMSPLSGNTIYF.

The genes are TRBV10-3 and TRBJ2-2, with no clear D. Trimming left V 3 bases short and J 0 bases short, with 8 bases between. CDR1 is ENHRY, CDR2 SYGVKD, per germline. CDR3 size: 15 residues. Here the CDR3 reads CAISDRASNTGELFF. In DNA, the CDR3 is TGTGCCATCAGTGATAGGGCTTCGAACACCGGGGAGCTGTTTTTT.

V and J are TRBV10-1 and TRBJ2-2; the D is unclear. CDR1 and CDR2 from the germline V gene are WNHNN and SYGVQD (reference sequence). There are 13 residues in the CDR3. Trimming shortened V by 5 bases and J by 4 bases, and 8 bases separated the two germline ends. CDR3 in amino acids: CASSSWGTGELFF. The DNA for the CDR3 is TGCGCCAGCAGTTCCTGGGGCACCGGGGAGCTGTTTTTT.

The rearrangement joins TRBV20-1 to TRBJ1-1; 11 nucleotides line up with TRBD1. V lost 5 bases to trimming and J lost 5 bases; unmatched junction nucleotides: 7. From germline, CDR1 is DFQATT and CDR2 SNEGSKA (reference sequence). The CDR3 consists of 14 residues. The CDR3 region is CSADTGQGATEAFF. The CDR3 DNA follows: TGCAGTGCTGACACCGGACAGGGGGCGACTGAAGCTTTCTTT.

As concerns this clonotype: Germline is not matched at one junction end, which may reflect a read error. The chain carries TRBV12-3 or TRBV12-4 and TRBJ1-2; D is unclear. The CDR3 totals 15 residues. CDR3 DNA: TGTGCCAGCAGCTTAGCTCCGGACCCTAACTATGGCTACACCTTC. It specifies CASSLAPDPNYGYTF.

This clonotype appeared a single time. This chain links TRBV4-1 with TRBJ1-2, with no clear D. CDR1 and CDR2 (germline): MGHRA, YSYEKL. The CDR3 contains 15 residues. Trimming left V 0 bases short and J 0 bases short, with 8 bases between. CDR3 nucleotides: TGCGCCAGCAGCCAAGATTCAGGAGCTAACTATGGCTACACCTTC. This encodes CASSQDSGANYGYTF.

This chain uses TRBV5-7 with TRBJ1-2, with D perhaps TRBD1 (5 bases). TRBV5-7 is an ORF for which the function is uncertain. Deletions cut 3 bases from V and 4 bases from J, with 10 bases between. The CDR3 has 13 amino acids. The CDR3 region has the DNA TGTGCCAGCAGCTCTGGGGCGGGCTATGGCTACACCTTC. It encodes CASSSGAGYGYTF.

This clonotype was observed a handful of times. The chain links TRBV7-2 to TRBJ1-1; D may be TRBD1 (5 bases). The V end was cut by 9 bases, the J end by 7 bases, with 15 bases between. The CDR3 covers 12 residues. The V gene's germline CDR1 is SGHTA and CDR2 FQGNSA. CDR3 amino acids: CASMGRVGEAFF. CDR3 coding DNA: TGTGCCAGTATGGGCAGGGTGGGTGAAGCTTTCTTT.

This clonotype was seen a few times. J is TRBJ2-7 and V is TRBV27, with D perhaps matching TRBD2 (6 bases). The CDR3 covers 15 residues. Germline CDR1 and CDR2: MNHEY and SMNVEV (reference sequence). Trimming took off 3 bases at V and 0 bases at J, with 12 bases between the two ends. This CDR3 reads CASSLTATSSYEQYF. The CDR3 DNA reads TGTGCCAGCAGTTTGACCGCGACTAGCTCCTACGAGCAGTACTTC.

As to this clonotype: The junction differs from germline at one of its ends, possibly a read error. The rearrangement joins TRBV2 to TRBJ2-2, with no clear D. Germline loops: CDR1 SNHLY, CDR2 FYNNEI. The CDR3 contains 14 residues. The chain's CDR3 is CANSVLANTGELFF. CDR3 nucleotides: TGTGCCAACAGTGTGCTAGCGAACACCGGGGAGCTGTTTTTT.